This T cell receptor (beta chain) stems from a study of technical replicates of blood from four donors. The CDR3 is 16 residues long. Trimming took 1 base from V and 5 from J; bases not matched to a gene: 8. The germline CDR1 and CDR2 sequences are KGHSH and LQKENI. Clones were read by immunoSEQ multiplex PCR, and TCRdb kept only the in-frame ones, dropping some. The sample yields tens of thousands of clones, less than 95% seen once. The clonotype originates from a human donor in good health. The genes are TRBV18 and TRBJ2-7; TRBD1 matches 10 bases. Sequenced sample: T cells isolated from PBMCs. The DNA of the CDR3 is TGTGCCAGCTCACCACAGTTAGGGACAGGGGTTGACGAGCAGTACTTC. Amino acid sequence: CASSPQLGTGVDEQYF.